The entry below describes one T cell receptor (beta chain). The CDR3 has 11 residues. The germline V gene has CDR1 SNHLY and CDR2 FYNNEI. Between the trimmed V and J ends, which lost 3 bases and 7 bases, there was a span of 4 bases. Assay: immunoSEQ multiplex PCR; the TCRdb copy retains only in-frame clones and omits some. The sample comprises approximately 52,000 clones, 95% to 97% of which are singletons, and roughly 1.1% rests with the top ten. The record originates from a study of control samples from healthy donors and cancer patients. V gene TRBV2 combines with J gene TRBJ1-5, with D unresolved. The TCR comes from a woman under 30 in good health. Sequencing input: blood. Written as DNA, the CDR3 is TGTGCCAGCAGTGACGGACAGCCCCAGCATTTT. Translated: CASSDGQPQHF.